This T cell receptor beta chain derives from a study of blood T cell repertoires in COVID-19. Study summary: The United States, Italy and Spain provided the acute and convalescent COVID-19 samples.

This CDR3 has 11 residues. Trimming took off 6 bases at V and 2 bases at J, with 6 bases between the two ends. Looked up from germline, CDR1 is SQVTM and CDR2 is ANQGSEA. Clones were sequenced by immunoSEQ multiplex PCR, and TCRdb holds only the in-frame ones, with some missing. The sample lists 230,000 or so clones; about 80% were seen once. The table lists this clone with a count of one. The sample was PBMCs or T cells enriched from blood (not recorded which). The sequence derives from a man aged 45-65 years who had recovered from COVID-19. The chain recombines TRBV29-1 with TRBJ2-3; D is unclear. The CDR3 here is CSVSITDTQYF. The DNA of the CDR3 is TGCAGCGTATCTATCACAGATACGCAGTATTTT.